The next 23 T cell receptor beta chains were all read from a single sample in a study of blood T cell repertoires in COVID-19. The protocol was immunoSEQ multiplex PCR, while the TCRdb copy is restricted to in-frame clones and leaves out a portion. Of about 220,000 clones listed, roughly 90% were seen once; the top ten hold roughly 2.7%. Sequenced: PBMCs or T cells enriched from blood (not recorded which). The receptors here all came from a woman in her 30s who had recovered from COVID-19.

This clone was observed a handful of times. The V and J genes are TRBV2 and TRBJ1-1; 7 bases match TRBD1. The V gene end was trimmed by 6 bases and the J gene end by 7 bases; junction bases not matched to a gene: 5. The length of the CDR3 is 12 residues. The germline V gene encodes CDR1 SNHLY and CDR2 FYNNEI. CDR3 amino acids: CASRQGLGEAFF. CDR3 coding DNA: TGTGCCAGCAGACAGGGGCTGGGTGAAGCTTTCTTT.

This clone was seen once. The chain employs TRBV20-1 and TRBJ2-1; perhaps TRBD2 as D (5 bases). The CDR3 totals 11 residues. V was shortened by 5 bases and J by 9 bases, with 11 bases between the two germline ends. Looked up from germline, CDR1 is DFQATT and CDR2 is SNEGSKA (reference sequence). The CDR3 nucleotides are TGCAGTGCTGGCATTGGAGGTGAGCAGTTCTTC. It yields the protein CSAGIGGEQFF.

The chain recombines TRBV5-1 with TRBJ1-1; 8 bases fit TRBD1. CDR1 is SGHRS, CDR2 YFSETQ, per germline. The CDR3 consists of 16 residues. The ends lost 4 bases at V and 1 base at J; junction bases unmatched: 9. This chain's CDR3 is CASSPDRVDGNTEAFF. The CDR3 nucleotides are TGCGCCAGCAGCCCGGACAGGGTGGATGGGAACACTGAAGCTTTCTTT.

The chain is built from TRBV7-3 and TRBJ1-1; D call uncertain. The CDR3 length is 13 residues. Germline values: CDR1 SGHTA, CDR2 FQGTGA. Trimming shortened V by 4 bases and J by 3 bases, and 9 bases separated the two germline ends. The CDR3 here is CASSWTGDTEAFF. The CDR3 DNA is TGTGCCAGCAGCTGGACTGGAGACACTGAAGCTTTCTTT.

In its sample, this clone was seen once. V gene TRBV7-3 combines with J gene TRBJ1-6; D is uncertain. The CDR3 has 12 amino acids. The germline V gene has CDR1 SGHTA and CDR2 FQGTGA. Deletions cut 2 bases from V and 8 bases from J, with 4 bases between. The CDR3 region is CASSLLHSPLHF. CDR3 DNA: TGTGCCAGCAGCTTACTCCATTCACCCCTCCACTTT. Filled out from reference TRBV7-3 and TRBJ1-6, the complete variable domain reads GAGVSQTPSNKVTEKGKYVELRCDPISGHTALYWYRQSLGQGPEFLIYFQGTGAADDSGLPNDRFFAVRPEGSVSTLKIQRTERGDSAVYLCASSLLHSPLHFGNGTRLTVT.

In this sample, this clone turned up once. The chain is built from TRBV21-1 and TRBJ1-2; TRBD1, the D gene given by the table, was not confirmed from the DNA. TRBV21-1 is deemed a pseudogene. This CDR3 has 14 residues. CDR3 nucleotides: TGTGCCAGCAGCGCCCCTACAGGGCCCTATGGCTACACCTTC. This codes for CASSAPTGPYGYTF.

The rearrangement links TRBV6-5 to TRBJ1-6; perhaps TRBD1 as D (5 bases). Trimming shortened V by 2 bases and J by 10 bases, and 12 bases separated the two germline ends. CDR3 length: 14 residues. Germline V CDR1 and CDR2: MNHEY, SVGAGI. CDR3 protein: CASSYLQGGSPLHF. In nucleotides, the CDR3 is TGTGCCAGCAGTTACCTGCAGGGAGGCTCACCCCTCCACTTT.

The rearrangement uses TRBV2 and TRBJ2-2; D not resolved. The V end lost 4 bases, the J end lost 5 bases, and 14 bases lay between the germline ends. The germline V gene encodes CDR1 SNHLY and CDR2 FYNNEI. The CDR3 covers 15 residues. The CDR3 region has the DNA TGTGCCAGCAGTGTGTCCGGAGATGGAACCGGGGAGCTGTTTTTT. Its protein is CASSVSGDGTGELFF.

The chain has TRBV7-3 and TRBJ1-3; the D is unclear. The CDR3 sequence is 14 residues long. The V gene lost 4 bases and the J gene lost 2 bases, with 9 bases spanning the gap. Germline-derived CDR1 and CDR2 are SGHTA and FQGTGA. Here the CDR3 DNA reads TGTGCCAGCAGCTCCGAGGCAACTGGAAACACCATATATTTT. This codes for CASSSEATGNTIYF. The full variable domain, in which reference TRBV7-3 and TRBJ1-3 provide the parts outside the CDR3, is GAGVSQTPSNKVTEKGKYVELRCDPISGHTALYWYRQSLGQGPEFLIYFQGTGAADDSGLPNDRFFAVRPEGSVSTLKIQRTERGDSAVYLCASSSEATGNTIYFGEGSWLTVV.

In DNA, the CDR3 is TGTGCCACCAGCAGAAGCGGGGGGTTATACGAGCAGTACTTC. Translating gives CATSRSGGLYEQYF. The rearrangement links TRBV15 to TRBJ2-7; 9 bases map to TRBD2. Trimming removed 2 bases from V and 4 bases from J; junction bases left unmatched: 3. CDR1 and CDR2 from the germline V gene are LNHNV and YYDKDF (reference sequence). The CDR3 contains 14 residues.

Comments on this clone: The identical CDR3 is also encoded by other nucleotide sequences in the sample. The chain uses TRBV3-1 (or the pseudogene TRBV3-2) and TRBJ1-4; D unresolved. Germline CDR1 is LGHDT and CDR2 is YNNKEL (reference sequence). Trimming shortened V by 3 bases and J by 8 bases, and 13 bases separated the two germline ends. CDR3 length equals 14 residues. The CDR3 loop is CASSHRQPNEKLFF. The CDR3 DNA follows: TGTGCCAGCAGCCACAGACAACCAAACGAAAAACTGTTTTTT.

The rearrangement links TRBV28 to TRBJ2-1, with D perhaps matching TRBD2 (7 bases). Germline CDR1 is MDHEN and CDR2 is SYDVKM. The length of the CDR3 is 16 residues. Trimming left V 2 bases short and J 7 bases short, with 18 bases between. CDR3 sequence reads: CASSLLAGAAENEQFF. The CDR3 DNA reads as TGTGCCAGCAGTTTACTGGCGGGGGCCGCAGAGAATGAGCAGTTCTTC.

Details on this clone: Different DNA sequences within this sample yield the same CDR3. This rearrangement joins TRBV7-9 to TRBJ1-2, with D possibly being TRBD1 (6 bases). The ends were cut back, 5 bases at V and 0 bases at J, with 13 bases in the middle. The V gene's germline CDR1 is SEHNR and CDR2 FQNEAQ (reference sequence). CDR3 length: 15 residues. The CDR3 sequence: CASSPSDRANYGYTF. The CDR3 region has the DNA TGTGCCAGCAGCCCATCGGACAGAGCTAACTATGGCTACACCTTC.

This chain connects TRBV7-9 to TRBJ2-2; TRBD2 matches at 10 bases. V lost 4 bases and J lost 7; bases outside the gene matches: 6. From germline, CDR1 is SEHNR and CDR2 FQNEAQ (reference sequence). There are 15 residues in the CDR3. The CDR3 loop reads CASSWSGGAYGELFF. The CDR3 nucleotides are TGTGCCAGCAGCTGGAGCGGGGGGGCTTACGGGGAGCTGTTTTTT. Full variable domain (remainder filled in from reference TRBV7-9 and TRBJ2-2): DTGVSQNPRHKITKRGQNVTFRCDPISEHNRLYWYRQTLGQGPEFLTYFQNEAQLEKSRLLSDRFSAERPKGSFSTLEIQRTEQGDSAMYLCASSWSGGAYGELFFGEGSRLTVL.

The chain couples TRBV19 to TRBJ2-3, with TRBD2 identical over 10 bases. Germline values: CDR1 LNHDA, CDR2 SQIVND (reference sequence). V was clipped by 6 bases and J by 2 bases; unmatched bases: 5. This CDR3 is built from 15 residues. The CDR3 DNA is TGTGCCAGTAGGGAGCGGGGGGGTGCCACAGATACGCAGTATTTT. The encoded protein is CASRERGGATDTQYF.

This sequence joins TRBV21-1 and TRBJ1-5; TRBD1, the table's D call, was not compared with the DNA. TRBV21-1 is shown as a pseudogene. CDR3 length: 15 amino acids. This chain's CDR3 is CASRTRDRGNQPQHF. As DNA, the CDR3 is TGTGCCAGCAGGACACGGGACAGGGGTAATCAGCCCCAGCATTTT.

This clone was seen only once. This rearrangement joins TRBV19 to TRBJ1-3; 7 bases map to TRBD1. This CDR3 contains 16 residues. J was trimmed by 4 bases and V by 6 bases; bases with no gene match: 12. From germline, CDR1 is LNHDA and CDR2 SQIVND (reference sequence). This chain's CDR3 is CASSVTTGVTGNTIYF. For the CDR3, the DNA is TGTGCCAGTAGCGTTACTACAGGGGTAACAGGAAACACCATATATTTT.

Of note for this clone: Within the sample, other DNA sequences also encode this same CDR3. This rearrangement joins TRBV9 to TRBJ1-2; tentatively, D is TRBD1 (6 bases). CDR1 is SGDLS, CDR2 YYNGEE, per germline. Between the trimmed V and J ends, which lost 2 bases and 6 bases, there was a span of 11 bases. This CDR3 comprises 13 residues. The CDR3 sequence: CASSVRGGDGYTF. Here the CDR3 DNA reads TGTGCCAGCAGCGTCCGAGGGGGGGATGGCTACACCTTC.

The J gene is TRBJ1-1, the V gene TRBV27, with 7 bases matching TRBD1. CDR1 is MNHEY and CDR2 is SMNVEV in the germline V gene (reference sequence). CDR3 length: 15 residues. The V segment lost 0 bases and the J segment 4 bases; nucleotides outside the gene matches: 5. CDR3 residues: CASSLSPDRVTEAFF. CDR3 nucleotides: TGTGCCAGCAGTTTATCGCCCGACAGGGTCACTGAAGCTTTCTTT.

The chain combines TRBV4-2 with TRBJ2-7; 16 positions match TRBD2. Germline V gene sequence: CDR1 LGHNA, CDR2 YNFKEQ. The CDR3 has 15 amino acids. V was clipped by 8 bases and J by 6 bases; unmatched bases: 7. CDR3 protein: CASAGLAGGPSEQYF. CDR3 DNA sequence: TGTGCCAGCGCGGGACTAGCGGGGGGGCCATCCGAGCAGTACTTC.

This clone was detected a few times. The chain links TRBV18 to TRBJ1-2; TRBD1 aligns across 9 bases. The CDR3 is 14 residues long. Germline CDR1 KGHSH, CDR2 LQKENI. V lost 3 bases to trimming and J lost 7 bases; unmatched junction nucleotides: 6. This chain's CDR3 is CASSPRTGEGGYTF. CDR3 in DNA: TGTGCCAGCTCACCGAGGACAGGGGAGGGTGGCTACACCTTC.

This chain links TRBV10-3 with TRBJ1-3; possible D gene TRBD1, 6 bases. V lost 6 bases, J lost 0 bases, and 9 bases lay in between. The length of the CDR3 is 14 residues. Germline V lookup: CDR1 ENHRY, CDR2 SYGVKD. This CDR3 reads CAISTGNSGNTIYF. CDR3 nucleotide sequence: TGTGCCATCAGCACAGGGAACTCTGGAAACACCATATATTTT.

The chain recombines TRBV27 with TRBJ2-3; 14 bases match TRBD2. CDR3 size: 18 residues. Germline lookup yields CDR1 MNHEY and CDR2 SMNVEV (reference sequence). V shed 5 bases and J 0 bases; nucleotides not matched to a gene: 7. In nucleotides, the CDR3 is TGTGCCAGCAGTCAGAGACTAGCGGGGGGGAGTAGCACAGATACGCAGTATTTT. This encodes CASSQRLAGGSSTDTQYF.